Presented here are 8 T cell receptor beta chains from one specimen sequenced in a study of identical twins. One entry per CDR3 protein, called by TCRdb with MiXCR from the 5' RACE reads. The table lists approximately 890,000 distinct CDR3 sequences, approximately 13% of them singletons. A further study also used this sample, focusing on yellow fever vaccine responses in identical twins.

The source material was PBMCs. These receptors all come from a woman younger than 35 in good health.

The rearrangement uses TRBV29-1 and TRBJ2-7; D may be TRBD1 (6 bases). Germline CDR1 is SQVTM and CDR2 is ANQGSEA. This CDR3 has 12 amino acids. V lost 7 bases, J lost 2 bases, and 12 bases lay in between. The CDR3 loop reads CSGRTATYEQYF. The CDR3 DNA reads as TGCAGCGGGAGGACAGCTACCTACGAGCAGTACTTC.

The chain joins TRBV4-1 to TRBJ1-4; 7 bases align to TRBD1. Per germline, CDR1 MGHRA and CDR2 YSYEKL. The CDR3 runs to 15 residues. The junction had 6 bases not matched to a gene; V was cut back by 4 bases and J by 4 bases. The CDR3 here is CASSRWDSYNEKLFF. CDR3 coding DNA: TGCGCCAGCAGCCGATGGGACAGTTATAATGAAAAACTGTTTTTT.

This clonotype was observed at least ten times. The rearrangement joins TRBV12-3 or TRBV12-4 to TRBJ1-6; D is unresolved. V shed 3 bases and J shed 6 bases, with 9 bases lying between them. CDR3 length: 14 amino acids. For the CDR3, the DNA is TGTGCCAGCAGTTTGGGCAGATTTAATTCACCCCTCCACTTT. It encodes CASSLGRFNSPLHF.

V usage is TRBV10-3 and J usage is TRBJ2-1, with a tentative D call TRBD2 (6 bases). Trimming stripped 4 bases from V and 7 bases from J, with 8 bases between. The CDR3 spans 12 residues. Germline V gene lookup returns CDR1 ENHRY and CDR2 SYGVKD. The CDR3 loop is CAISAGENEQFF. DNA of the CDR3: TGTGCCATCAGTGCGGGGGAGAATGAGCAGTTCTTC.

The CDR3 loop is CSVDRGYEQFF. Written as DNA, the CDR3 is TGCAGCGTTGATAGGGGGTATGAGCAGTTCTTC. The rearrangement links TRBV29-1 to TRBJ2-1; maybe TRBD1 (6 bases). The CDR3 is 11 residues long. Per germline, CDR1 SQVTM and CDR2 ANQGSEA. Trimming took 3 bases from V and 8 from J, leaving 8 bases between them.

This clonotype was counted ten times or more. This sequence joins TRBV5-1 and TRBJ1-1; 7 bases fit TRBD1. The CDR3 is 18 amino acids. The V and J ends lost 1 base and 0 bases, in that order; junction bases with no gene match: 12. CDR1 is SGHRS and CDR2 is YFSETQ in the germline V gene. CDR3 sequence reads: CASSLRPQGQNMNTEAFF. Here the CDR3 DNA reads TGCGCCAGCAGCTTGCGGCCACAGGGGCAGAACATGAACACTGAAGCTTTCTTT.

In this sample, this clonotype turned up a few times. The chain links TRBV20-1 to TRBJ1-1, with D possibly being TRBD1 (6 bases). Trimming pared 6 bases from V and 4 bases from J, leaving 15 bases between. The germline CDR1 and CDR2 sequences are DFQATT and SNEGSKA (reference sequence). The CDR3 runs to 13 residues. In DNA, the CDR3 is TGCAGTGCAAACAGGGAGAGAGGCACTGAAGCTTTCTTT. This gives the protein CSANRERGTEAFF.

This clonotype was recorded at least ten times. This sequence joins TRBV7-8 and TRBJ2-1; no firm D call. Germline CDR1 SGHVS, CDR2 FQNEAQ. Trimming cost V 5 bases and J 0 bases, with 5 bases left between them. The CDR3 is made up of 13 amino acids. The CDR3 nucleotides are TGTGCCAGCAGCCCGACCTCCTACAATGAGCAGTTCTTC. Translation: CASSPTSYNEQFF. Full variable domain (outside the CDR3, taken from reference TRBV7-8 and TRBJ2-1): GAGVSQSPRYKVAKRGQDVALRCDPISGHVSLFWYQQALGQGPEFLTYFQNEAQLDKSGLPSDRFFAERPEGSVSTLKIQRTQQEDSAVYLCASSPTSYNEQFFGPGTRLTVL.